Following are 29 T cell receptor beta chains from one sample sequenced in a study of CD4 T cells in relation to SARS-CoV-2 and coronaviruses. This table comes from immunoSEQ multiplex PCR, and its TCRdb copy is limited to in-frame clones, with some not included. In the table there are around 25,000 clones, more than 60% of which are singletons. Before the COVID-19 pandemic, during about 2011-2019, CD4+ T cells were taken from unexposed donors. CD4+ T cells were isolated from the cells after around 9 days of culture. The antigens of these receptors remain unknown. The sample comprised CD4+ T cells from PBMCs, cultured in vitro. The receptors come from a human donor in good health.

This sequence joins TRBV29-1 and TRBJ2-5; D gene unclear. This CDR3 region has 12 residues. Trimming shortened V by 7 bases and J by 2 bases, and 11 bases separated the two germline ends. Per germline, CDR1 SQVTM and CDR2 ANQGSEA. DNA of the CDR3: TGCAGCGCCTACCCCGGGCAAGAGACCCAGTACTTC. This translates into CSAYPGQETQYF.

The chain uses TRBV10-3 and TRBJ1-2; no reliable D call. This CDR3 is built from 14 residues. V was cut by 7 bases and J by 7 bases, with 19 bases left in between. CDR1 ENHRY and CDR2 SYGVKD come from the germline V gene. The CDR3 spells CAINPGERASGYTF. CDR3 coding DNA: TGTGCCATCAATCCGGGAGAAAGGGCTAGTGGCTACACCTTC.

The CDR3 DNA is TGTGCCAGCAGCCAAGATCCGCGACAGGGGGCTGGTGAGCAGTTCTTC. It is translated as CASSQDPRQGAGEQFF. The chain is built from TRBV3-1 (or the pseudogene TRBV3-2) and TRBJ2-1; 10 bases line up with TRBD1. This CDR3 comprises 16 residues. Per the germline V gene, CDR1 is LGHDT and CDR2 is YNNKEL (reference sequence). V was pared by 0 bases and J by 9 bases, with 8 bases of the junction left unmatched.

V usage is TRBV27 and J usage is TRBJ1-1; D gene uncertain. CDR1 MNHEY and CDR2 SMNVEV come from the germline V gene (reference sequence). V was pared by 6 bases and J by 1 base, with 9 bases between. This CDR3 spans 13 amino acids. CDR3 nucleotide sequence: TGTGCCAGCAGGCGAACGAGGAACACTGAAGCTTTCTTT. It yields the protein CASRRTRNTEAFF.

CDR3 loop: CASSQFTRDSGNTIYF. DNA of the CDR3: TGCGCCAGCAGCCAATTCACCCGTGACTCTGGAAACACCATATATTTT. The chain has TRBV4-1 and TRBJ1-3; D unclear. With 2 bases removed from V and 0 bases from J, the gap between germline ends came to 11 bases. Germline loops: CDR1 MGHRA, CDR2 YSYEKL. This CDR3 comprises 16 residues.

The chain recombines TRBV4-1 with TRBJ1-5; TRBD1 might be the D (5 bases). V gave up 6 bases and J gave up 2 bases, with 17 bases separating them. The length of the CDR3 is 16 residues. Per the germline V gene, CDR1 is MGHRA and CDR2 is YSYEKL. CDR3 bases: TGCGCCAGCAGTCATCAGTCGAGGGGCGGCAATCAGCCCCAGCATTTT. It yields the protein CASSHQSRGGNQPQHF.

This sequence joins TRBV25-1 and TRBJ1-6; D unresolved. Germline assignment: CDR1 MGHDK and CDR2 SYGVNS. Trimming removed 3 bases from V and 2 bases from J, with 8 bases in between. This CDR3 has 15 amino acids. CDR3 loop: CASSDSSTYNSPLHF. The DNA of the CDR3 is TGTGCCAGCAGTGACTCCTCTACCTATAATTCACCCCTCCACTTT.

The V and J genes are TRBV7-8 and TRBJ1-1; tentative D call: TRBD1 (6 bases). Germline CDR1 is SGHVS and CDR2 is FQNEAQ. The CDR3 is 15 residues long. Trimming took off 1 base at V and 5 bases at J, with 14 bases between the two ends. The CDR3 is CASSLGRGGGTEAFF. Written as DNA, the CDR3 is TGTGCCAGCAGCTTAGGTAGGGGGGGAGGGACTGAAGCTTTCTTT.

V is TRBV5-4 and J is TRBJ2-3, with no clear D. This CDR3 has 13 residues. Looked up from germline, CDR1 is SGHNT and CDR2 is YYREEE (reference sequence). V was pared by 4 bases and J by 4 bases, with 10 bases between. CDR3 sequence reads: CASSPAPSDTQYF. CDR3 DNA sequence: TGTGCCAGCAGCCCGGCCCCTTCAGATACGCAGTATTTT.

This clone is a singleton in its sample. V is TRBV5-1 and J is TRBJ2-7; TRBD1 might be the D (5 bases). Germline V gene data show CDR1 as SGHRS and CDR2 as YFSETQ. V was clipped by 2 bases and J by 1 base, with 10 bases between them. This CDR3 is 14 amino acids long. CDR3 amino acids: CASSLTAGSYEQYF. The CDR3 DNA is TGCGCCAGCAGCTTAACGGCAGGGTCCTACGAGCAGTACTTC. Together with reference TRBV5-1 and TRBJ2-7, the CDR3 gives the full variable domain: KAGVTQTPRYLIKTRGQQVTLSCSPISGHRSVSWYQQTPGQGLQFLFEYFSETQRNKGNFPGRFSGRQFSNSRSEMNVSTLELGDSALYLCASSLTAGSYEQYFGPGTRLTVT.

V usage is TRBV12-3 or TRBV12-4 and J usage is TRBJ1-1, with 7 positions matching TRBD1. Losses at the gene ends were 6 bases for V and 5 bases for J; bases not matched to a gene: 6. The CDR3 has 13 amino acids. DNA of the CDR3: TGTGCCAGCAGAGGGGGCAGATGGACTGAAGCTTTCTTT. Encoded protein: CASRGGRWTEAFF.

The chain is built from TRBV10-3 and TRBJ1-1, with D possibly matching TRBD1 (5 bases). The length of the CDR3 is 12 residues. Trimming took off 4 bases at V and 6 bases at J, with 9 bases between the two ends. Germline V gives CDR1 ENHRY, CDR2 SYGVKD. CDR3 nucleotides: TGTGCCATCAGTGTGTCGGGGCCTGAAGCTTTCTTT. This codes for CAISVSGPEAFF.

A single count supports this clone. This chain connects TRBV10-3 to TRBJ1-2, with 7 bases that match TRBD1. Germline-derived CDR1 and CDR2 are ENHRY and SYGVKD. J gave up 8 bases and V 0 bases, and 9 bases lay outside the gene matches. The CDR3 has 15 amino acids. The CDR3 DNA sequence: TGTGCCATCAGTGAGTCCGGTGGACAGGAGGTGGGCTACACCTTC. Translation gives CAISESGGQEVGYTF.

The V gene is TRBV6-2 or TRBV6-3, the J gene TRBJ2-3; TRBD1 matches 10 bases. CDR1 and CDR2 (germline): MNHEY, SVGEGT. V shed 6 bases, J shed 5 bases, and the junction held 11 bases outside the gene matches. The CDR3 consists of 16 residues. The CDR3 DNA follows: TGTGCCAGCAGCAATCCCCGGGACAGGGGTGGAGATACGCAGTATTTT. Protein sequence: CASSNPRDRGGDTQYF.

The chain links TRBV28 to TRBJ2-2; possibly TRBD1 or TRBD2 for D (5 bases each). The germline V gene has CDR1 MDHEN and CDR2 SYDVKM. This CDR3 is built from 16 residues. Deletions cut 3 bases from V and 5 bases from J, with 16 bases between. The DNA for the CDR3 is TGTGCCAGCAGTTTTATTAGGGGACCACCTACCGGGGAGCTGTTTTTT. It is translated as CASSFIRGPPTGELFF.

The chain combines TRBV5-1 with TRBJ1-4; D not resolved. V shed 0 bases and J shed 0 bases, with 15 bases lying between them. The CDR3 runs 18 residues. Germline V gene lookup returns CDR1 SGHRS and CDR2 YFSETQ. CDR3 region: CASSLGTLAVATNEKLFF. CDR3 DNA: TGCGCCAGCAGCTTGGGGACTTTAGCTGTAGCAACTAATGAAAAACTGTTTTTT.

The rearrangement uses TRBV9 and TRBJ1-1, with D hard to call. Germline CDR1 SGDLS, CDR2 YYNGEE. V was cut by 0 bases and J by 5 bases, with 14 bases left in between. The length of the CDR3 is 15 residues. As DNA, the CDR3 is TGTGCCAGCAGCGTAGAAAGGGTAATGAGTACTGAAGCTTTCTTT. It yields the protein CASSVERVMSTEAFF.

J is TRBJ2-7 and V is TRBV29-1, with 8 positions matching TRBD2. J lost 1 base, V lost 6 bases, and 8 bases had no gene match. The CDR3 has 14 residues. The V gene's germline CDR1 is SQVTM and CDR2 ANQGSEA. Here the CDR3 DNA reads TGCAGCGTGGCAGCGGGAGAGAAATCCTACGAGCAGTACTTC. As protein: CSVAAGEKSYEQYF.

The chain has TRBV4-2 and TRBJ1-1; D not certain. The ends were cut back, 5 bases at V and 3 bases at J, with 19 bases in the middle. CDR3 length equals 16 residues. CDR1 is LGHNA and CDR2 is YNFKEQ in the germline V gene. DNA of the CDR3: TGTGCCAGCAGCAGAGCGTTCCCCCGCGGGGACACTGAAGCTTTCTTT. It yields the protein CASSRAFPRGDTEAFF.

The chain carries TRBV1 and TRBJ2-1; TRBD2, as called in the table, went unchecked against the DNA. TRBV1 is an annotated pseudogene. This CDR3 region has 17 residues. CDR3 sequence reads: CTSSHYIAGSSYNEQFF. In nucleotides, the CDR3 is TGCACCAGCAGCCATTATATAGCGGGGAGCTCCTACAATGAGCAGTTCTTC.

CDR3 sequence: CASSQRQAFGNTIYF. CDR3 coding DNA: TGCGCCAGCAGCCAACGACAGGCCTTTGGAAACACCATATATTTT. The chain has TRBV4-3 and TRBJ1-3; a weak D match, TRBD1 (6 bases). The germline CDR1 and CDR2 sequences are LGHNA and YSLEER. CDR3 length equals 15 residues. V shed 2 bases and J shed 3 bases, with 11 bases lying between them.

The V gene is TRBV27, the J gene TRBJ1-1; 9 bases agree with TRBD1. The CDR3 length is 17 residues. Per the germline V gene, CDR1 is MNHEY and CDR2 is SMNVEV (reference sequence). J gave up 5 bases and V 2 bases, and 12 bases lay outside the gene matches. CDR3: CASSLKPGQGIWTEAFF. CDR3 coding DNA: TGTGCCAGCAGTTTAAAGCCGGGACAGGGCATTTGGACTGAAGCTTTCTTT.

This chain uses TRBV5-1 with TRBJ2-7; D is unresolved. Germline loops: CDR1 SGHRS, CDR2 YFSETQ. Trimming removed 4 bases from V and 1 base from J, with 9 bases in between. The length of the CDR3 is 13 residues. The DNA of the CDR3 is TGCGCCAGCAGCGTATTTCAGTCCTACGAGCAGTACTTC. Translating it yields CASSVFQSYEQYF.

Here the CDR3 reads CSASLAAYGNQPQHF. The CDR3 nucleotides read TGCAGTGCTAGTCTGGCGGCCTACGGCAATCAGCCCCAGCATTTT. The chain is built from TRBV20-1 and TRBJ1-5; D unclear. The CDR3 loop spans 15 amino acids. The V end lost 3 bases, the J end lost 2 bases, and 14 bases lay between the germline ends. Germline CDR1 is DFQATT and CDR2 is SNEGSKA (reference sequence).

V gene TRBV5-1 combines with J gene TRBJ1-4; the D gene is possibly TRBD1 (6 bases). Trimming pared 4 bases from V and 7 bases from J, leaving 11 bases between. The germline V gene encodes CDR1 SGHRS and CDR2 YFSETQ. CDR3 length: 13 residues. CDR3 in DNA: TGCGCCAGCAGCCCCCAGGGGTCTGAAAAACTGTTTTTT. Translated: CASSPQGSEKLFF.

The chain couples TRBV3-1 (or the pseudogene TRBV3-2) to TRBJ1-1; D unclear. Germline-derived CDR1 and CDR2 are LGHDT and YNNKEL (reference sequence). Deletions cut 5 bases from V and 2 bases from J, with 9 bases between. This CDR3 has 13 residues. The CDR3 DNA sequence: TGTGCCAGCAGCGCCACCAGCAACACTGAAGCTTTCTTT. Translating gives CASSATSNTEAFF.

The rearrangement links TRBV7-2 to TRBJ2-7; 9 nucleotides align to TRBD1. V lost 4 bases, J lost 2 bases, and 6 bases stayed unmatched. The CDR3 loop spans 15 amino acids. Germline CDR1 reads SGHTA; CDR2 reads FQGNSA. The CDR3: CASSSAGTGPYEQYF. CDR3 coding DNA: TGTGCCAGCAGCTCCGCCGGGACAGGGCCCTACGAGCAGTACTTC.

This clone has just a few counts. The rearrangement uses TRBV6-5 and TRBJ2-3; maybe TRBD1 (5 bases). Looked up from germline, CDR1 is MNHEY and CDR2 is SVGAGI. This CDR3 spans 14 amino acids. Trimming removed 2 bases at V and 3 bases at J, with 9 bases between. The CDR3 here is CASSYRGLTDTQYF. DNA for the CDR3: TGTGCCAGCAGTTACAGGGGATTGACAGATACGCAGTATTTT.

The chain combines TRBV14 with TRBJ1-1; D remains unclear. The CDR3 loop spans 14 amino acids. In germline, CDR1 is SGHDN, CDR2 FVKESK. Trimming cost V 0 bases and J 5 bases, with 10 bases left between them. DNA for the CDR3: TGTGCCAGCAGCCAAGATCGAAGGACGACTGAAGCTTTCTTT. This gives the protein CASSQDRRTTEAFF.